The 28 T cell receptor beta chains reported below all come from one sample, sequenced in a study of identical twins. TCRdb recomputed calls from the 5' RACE reads with MiXCR, one row per CDR3 protein. The sample lists some 730,000 distinct CDR3 sequences; around a sixth were seen once. The sample was also reused in another study, on T cells expressing NK-cell markers.

Sequencing was done on a sample of PBMCs. These receptors were collected from a woman aged 18-29 years in good health.

This clonotype was counted many times. This chain links TRBV5-1 with TRBJ1-6; no clear D. The germline V gene encodes CDR1 SGHRS and CDR2 YFSETQ. V shed 3 bases and J shed 7 bases, with 14 bases lying between them. This CDR3 is 15 amino acids long. CDR3 sequence: CASSYSDGRNSPLHF. The CDR3 DNA follows: TGCGCCAGCAGCTATTCAGATGGTCGGAATTCACCCCTCCACTTT.

The CDR3 reads CASSLRRWGTMNTGELFF. The CDR3 bases are TGTGCCAGCAGCTTAAGGCGCTGGGGGACGATGAACACCGGGGAGCTGTTTTTT. The genes are TRBV7-8 and TRBJ2-2; D might be TRBD1 or TRBD2, each matching 5 bases. Trimming stripped 2 bases from V and 1 base from J, with 17 bases between. The CDR3 is made up of 18 amino acids. Germline CDR1 is SGHVS and CDR2 is FQNEAQ. Filled out from reference TRBV7-8 and TRBJ2-2, the complete variable domain reads GAGVSQSPRYKVAKRGQDVALRCDPISGHVSLFWYQQALGQGPEFLTYFQNEAQLDKSGLPSDRFFAERPEGSVSTLKIQRTQQEDSAVYLCASSLRRWGTMNTGELFFGEGSRLTVL.

In its sample, this clonotype was seen a few times. The chain uses TRBV25-1 and TRBJ2-7; 7 bases fit TRBD1. Germline values: CDR1 MGHDK, CDR2 SYGVNS. The CDR3 contains 16 residues. V dropped 4 bases and J dropped 7; count of bases not matched to a gene: 16. CDR3: CASSVRAPDRREEQYF. Here the CDR3 DNA reads TGTGCCAGCAGTGTTAGGGCGCCGGACAGGCGTGAGGAGCAGTACTTC.

This clonotype was counted at least ten times. The V gene is TRBV9, the J gene TRBJ1-1; no clear D gene. Germline V gene sequence: CDR1 SGDLS, CDR2 YYNGEE. The V end was cut by 2 bases, the J end by 5 bases, with 13 bases between. This CDR3 spans 14 amino acids. In DNA, the CDR3 is TGTGCCAGCAGCGTCGGGGATTATGGAACTGAAGCTTTCTTT. Translating gives CASSVGDYGTEAFF.

This chain joins TRBV20-1 and TRBJ2-1, with a weak D call TRBD1 (5 bases). Germline V gene data show CDR1 as DFQATT and CDR2 as SNEGSKA (reference sequence). V dropped 1 base and J dropped 3 bases, with 13 bases sitting between them. The CDR3 consists of 15 residues. The CDR3 nucleotides read TGCAGTGCTAGAGCGTTGGGGCGGAACTACAATGAGCAGTTCTTC. Its translation: CSARALGRNYNEQFF.

The sample holds a few counts of this clonotype. The chain combines TRBV7-9 with TRBJ2-4; a possible D gene is TRBD2 (5 bases). The germline gives CDR1 SEHNR, CDR2 FQNEAQ (reference sequence). Trimming stripped 4 bases from V and 10 bases from J, with 8 bases between. There are 11 residues in the CDR3. The CDR3 reads CASSSRDIQYF. CDR3 in DNA: TGTGCCAGCAGCTCCCGGGATATTCAGTACTTC.

The V and J genes are TRBV7-9 and TRBJ2-7; D remains unclear. Germline-derived CDR1 and CDR2 are SEHNR and FQNEAQ (reference sequence). This CDR3 comprises 13 residues. V lost 8 bases and J lost 1, with 12 bases in between. The CDR3 is CASRAGVSYEQYF. CDR3 DNA: TGTGCCAGCCGGGCAGGCGTTTCCTACGAGCAGTACTTC.

This clonotype was counted only a few times. The V and J genes are TRBV6-1 and TRBJ2-7; 9 nucleotides line up with TRBD1. Germline CDR1 MNHNS, CDR2 SASEGT. V shed 6 bases and J 6 bases; nucleotides not matched to a gene: 6. This CDR3 region has 13 residues. The chain's CDR3 is CASRRTGVGEQYF. CDR3 sequence (DNA): TGTGCCAGCAGAAGGACAGGGGTTGGCGAGCAGTACTTC.

V usage is TRBV11-2 and J usage is TRBJ2-7; 7 positions agree with TRBD2. CDR3 size: 15 residues. Per the germline V gene, CDR1 is SGHAT and CDR2 is FQNNGV. Trimming took 4 bases from V and 1 from J; bases not matched to a gene: 7. The CDR3 nucleotides read TGTGCCAGCAGCTGGACGGGAGGCGTTTCCTACGAGCAGTACTTC. This encodes CASSWTGGVSYEQYF.

The rearrangement uses TRBV12-3 or TRBV12-4 and TRBJ2-7; TRBD1 matches at 8 bases. The CDR3 is made up of 15 amino acids. The V gene end was trimmed by 5 bases and the J gene end by 0 bases; junction bases not matched to a gene: 6. The CDR3 bases are TGTGCCAGCAGTCCTTCCGGACAGGGCTCCTACGAGCAGTACTTC. Residues: CASSPSGQGSYEQYF.

V is TRBV18 and J is TRBJ1-5; D remains unclear. This CDR3 is built from 13 residues. Per the germline V gene, CDR1 is KGHSH and CDR2 is LQKENI. V was cut by 7 bases and J by 3 bases, with 10 bases left in between. CDR3 nucleotides: TGTGCCAGCTTGGGTGGACTCAATCAGCCCCAGCATTTT. Translated, it gives CASLGGLNQPQHF. Combining the CDR3 with reference TRBV18 and TRBJ1-5 gives the whole variable domain NAGVMQNPRHLVRRRGQEARLRCSPMKGHSHVYWYRQLPEEGLKFMVYLQKENIIDESGMPKERFSAEFPKEGPSILRIQQVVRGDSAAYFCASLGGLNQPQHFGDGTRLSIL.

This sequence joins TRBV20-1 and TRBJ2-6, with D perhaps matching TRBD1 (6 bases). CDR1 is DFQATT and CDR2 is SNEGSKA in the germline V gene (reference sequence). CDR3 length equals 15 residues. Deletions cut 5 bases from V and 1 base from J, with 12 bases between. The CDR3 sequence: CSALGATSGANVLTF. The CDR3 DNA is TGCAGTGCTCTGGGGGCTACTTCTGGGGCCAACGTCCTGACTTTC.

This clonotype turned up a few times. The chain joins TRBV6-1 to TRBJ1-2, with D uncertain. This CDR3 has 13 residues. The germline gives CDR1 MNHNS, CDR2 SASEGT. V was cut by 6 bases and J by 7 bases, with 15 bases left in between. CDR3 loop: CASSPRERSGYTF. The DNA for the CDR3 is TGTGCCAGCAGCCCCCGTGAGCGTTCTGGCTACACCTTC.

This clonotype was seen more than once but under ten times. V gene TRBV9 combines with J gene TRBJ2-1; D unclear. Deletions cut 5 bases from V and 6 bases from J, with 15 bases between. The CDR3 extends over 14 amino acids. Per germline, CDR1 SGDLS and CDR2 YYNGEE. The CDR3 nucleotides read TGTGCCAGCAGTGTCCGGCGCCAAGGCAATGAGCAGTTCTTC. It specifies CASSVRRQGNEQFF.

The V gene is TRBV13, the J gene TRBJ1-2; D gene ambiguous. Germline CDR1 reads PRHDT; CDR2 reads FYEKMQ (reference sequence). V gave up 5 bases and J gave up 2 bases, with 18 bases separating them. The CDR3 runs 16 residues. The CDR3 sequence is CASSESSERENYGYTF. In DNA, the CDR3 is TGTGCCAGCAGCGAATCAAGCGAAAGGGAAAACTATGGCTACACCTTC.

This clonotype was counted ten times or more. The rearrangement uses TRBV20-1 and TRBJ1-5; a possible D gene is TRBD1 (5 bases). This CDR3 is built from 15 residues. The germline V gene encodes CDR1 DFQATT and CDR2 SNEGSKA (reference sequence). The V gene lost 6 bases and the J gene lost 2 bases, with 17 bases spanning the gap. CDR3 in amino acids: CSASPGPPGNQPQHF. CDR3 nucleotide sequence: TGCAGTGCGTCGCCGGGACCCCCGGGCAATCAGCCCCAGCATTTT.

This chain connects TRBV2 to TRBJ2-1, with D perhaps TRBD1 (6 bases). Germline values: CDR1 SNHLY, CDR2 FYNNEI. Trimming took 6 bases from V and 1 from J, leaving 13 bases between them. This CDR3 region has 15 residues. The CDR3 bases are TGTGCCAGCAGAGTAACAGGGCAATCCTACAATGAGCAGTTCTTC. Translating it yields CASRVTGQSYNEQFF.

This clonotype has just a few counts. The chain couples TRBV9 to TRBJ1-4; no clear D gene. With 0 bases removed from V and 0 bases from J, the gap between germline ends came to 9 bases. Germline CDR1 is SGDLS and CDR2 is YYNGEE. This CDR3 has 16 amino acids. CDR3 loop: CASSVALEATNEKLFF. DNA for the CDR3: TGTGCCAGCAGCGTAGCCCTTGAGGCAACTAATGAAAAACTGTTTTTT.

The table lists this clonotype with a few counts. The chain recombines TRBV12-3 or TRBV12-4 with TRBJ1-1, with 9 bases matching TRBD1. V lost 6 bases and J lost 1; bases outside the gene matches: 3. CDR3 length: 14 amino acids. The CDR3 bases are TGTGCCAGCAGACAGACAGGGGGGAACACTGAAGCTTTCTTT. Encoded protein: CASRQTGGNTEAFF.

The chain links TRBV5-1 to TRBJ2-1; 8 nucleotides agree with TRBD1. CDR3 length: 15 residues. The V segment lost 4 bases and the J segment 3 bases; nucleotides outside the gene matches: 6. From germline, CDR1 is SGHRS and CDR2 YFSETQ. CDR3 nucleotides: TGCGCCAGCAGCGCGACCGGACAGGGCTACAATGAGCAGTTCTTC. As protein: CASSATGQGYNEQFF. Together with reference TRBV5-1 and TRBJ2-1, the CDR3 gives the full variable domain: KAGVTQTPRYLIKTRGQQVTLSCSPISGHRSVSWYQQTPGQGLQFLFEYFSETQRNKGNFPGRFSGRQFSNSRSEMNVSTLELGDSALYLCASSATGQGYNEQFFGPGTRLTVL.

This clonotype was detected once. The genes are TRBV11-3 and TRBJ2-1; D assignment may be TRBD1 or TRBD2 (5 bases each). V was trimmed by 5 bases and J by 10 bases, leaving 18 bases between them. Germline CDR1 and CDR2: SGHNT and YENEEA. The CDR3 consists of 14 residues. The CDR3 DNA reads as TGTGCCAGCAGCCCACCTCCCGGGGACGCGGAGCAGTTCTTC. Translating it yields CASSPPPGDAEQFF.

J is TRBJ1-6 and V is TRBV10-3; unclear D gene. Per germline, CDR1 ENHRY and CDR2 SYGVKD. The ends were cut back, 6 bases at V and 5 bases at J, with 14 bases in the middle. The CDR3 covers 15 residues. For the CDR3, the DNA is TGTGCCATCAGGCGGACCGCGGCGGATAATTCACCCCTCCACTTT. Protein: CAIRRTAADNSPLHF.

In DNA, the CDR3 is TGCGCCAGCAGCCCTTCGACTAGCGGGTTAATAGATACGCAGTATTTT. Its translation is CASSPSTSGLIDTQYF. The chain combines TRBV5-1 with TRBJ2-3; 10 nucleotides align to TRBD2. This CDR3 region has 16 residues. V lost 4 bases and J lost 5; bases outside the gene matches: 10. Germline CDR1 SGHRS, CDR2 YFSETQ.

This clonotype occurred a few times. The chain carries TRBV29-1 and TRBJ1-1; D is ambiguous. CDR3 length equals 11 residues. The V end lost 0 bases, the J end lost 8 bases, and 7 bases lay between the germline ends. Germline V CDR1 and CDR2: SQVTM, ANQGSEA. As DNA, the CDR3 is TGCAGCGTTGAAGAATCCCGGGAAGCTTTCTTT. The encoded protein is CSVEESREAFF.

This chain uses TRBV12-3 or TRBV12-4 with TRBJ2-1; TRBD2 matches 11 bases. V shed 3 bases, J shed 15 bases, and the junction held 19 bases outside the gene matches. This CDR3 has 17 residues. The CDR3 here is CASSFRGSGRALEQGFF. DNA of the CDR3: TGTGCCAGCAGTTTCCGAGGTAGCGGGAGGGCCCTCGAGCAGGGGTTCTTC.

The V gene is TRBV30, the J gene TRBJ1-5; no clear D gene. The germline gives CDR1 GTSNPN, CDR2 SVGIG (reference sequence). V lost 5 bases to trimming and J lost 4 bases, with 12 bases between them. The CDR3 has 13 amino acids. The CDR3 DNA reads as TGTGCCTGGTCCCGACACTCTAATCAGCCCCAGCATTTT. Its translation: CAWSRHSNQPQHF. The full variable domain, rest sourced from reference TRBV30 and TRBJ1-5, is SQTIHQWPATLVQPVGSPLSLECTVEGTSNPNLYWYRQAAGRGLQLLFYSVGIGQISSEVPQNLSASRPQDRQFILSSKKLLLSDSGFYLCAWSRHSNQPQHFGDGTRLSIL.

This clonotype was detected a few times. The rearrangement joins TRBV5-1 to TRBJ2-1; tentatively, D is TRBD1 (7 bases). CDR1 and CDR2 from the germline V gene are SGHRS and YFSETQ. V was shortened by 3 bases and J by 4 bases, with 20 bases between the two germline ends. This CDR3 region has 17 residues. CDR3 sequence (DNA): TGCGCCAGCAGCTCGACAGGGAGGTCCCAAGCGTACAATGAGCAGTTCTTC. It is translated as CASSSTGRSQAYNEQFF.

This rearrangement joins TRBV7-2 to TRBJ2-1; 8 bases line up with TRBD2. With V trimmed by 1 base and J by 4 bases, 6 bases remained unmatched. The CDR3 loop spans 16 amino acids. CDR1 and CDR2 from the germline V gene are SGHTA and FQGNSA. CDR3: CASSLGASGLYNEQFF. The CDR3 nucleotides read TGTGCCAGCAGCTTAGGGGCTAGCGGGCTATACAATGAGCAGTTCTTC.